The 21 T cell receptor beta chains below all came from one sample that was sequenced in a study of spatial heterogeneity in lung cancer (dated by TCRdb to the late 2010s). This specimen's time point label, per the study, means: sample taken at primary tumor resection. Whole RNA extracted from tumor and nontumor lung tissue, or from cryopreserved PBMC samples, was used for TCR sequencing without cell sorting. Library creation used 5' RACE. TCRdb shows the sequencer as NextSeq 500. TCRdb passed the public sequencing reads through fastp at Q25 and MiXCR, retaining productive beta sequences. One record per CDR3 amino acid sequence lists the most common genes and DNA. Recorded for this sample are about 5,400 distinct CDR3 sequences; approximately 30% of them occurred a single time. Clones ranked in the top ten supply 3.5% to 4% of the sample. Material: PBMCs, obtained at surgery. These receptors were taken from a female donor with early-stage non-small cell lung cancer.

In regard to this clonotype: In a library made to pick up alpha chains, this beta chain is a stray read with a size that means little. This rearrangement joins TRBV7-9 to TRBJ2-2, with 11 bases identical to TRBD1. The junction had 13 bases not matched to a gene; V was cut back by 5 bases and J by 14 bases. Looked up from germline, CDR1 is SEHNR and CDR2 is FQNEAQ (reference sequence). This CDR3 contains 15 residues. CDR3: CASSPRTGGTGGLFF. CDR3 coding DNA: TGTGCCAGCAGCCCAAGGACAGGGGGCACTGGAGGCCTGTTTTTT.

The sample holds a few counts of this clonotype. Because the library targeted alpha chains, this beta chain is an off-target read whose size means little. The J gene is TRBJ2-5, the V gene TRBV4-3; D may be TRBD1 or TRBD2 (5 bases each). The CDR3 runs 15 residues. Germline V gene sequence: CDR1 LGHNA, CDR2 YSLEER. Trimming stripped 0 bases from V and 6 bases from J, with 14 bases between. CDR3 nucleotides: TGCGCCAGCAGCCAAGACCGGGGACCGGCGAAGACCCAGTACTTC. This translates into CASSQDRGPAKTQYF.

Of note for this clonotype: The library was prepared for alpha chains; this beta chain is a stray read, so its frequency means little. V usage is TRBV7-9 and J usage is TRBJ2-3; a possible D gene is TRBD1 (6 bases). The germline gives CDR1 SEHNR, CDR2 FQNEAQ (reference sequence). The CDR3 has 14 amino acids. V was clipped by 5 bases and J by 3 bases, with 12 bases between them. CDR3 bases: TGTGCCAGCAGCCTCATCCAGGGGACAGATACGCAGTATTTT. It translates to CASSLIQGTDTQYF. Together with reference TRBV7-9 and TRBJ2-3, the CDR3 gives the full variable domain: DTGVSQNPRHKITKRGQNVTFRCDPISEHNRLYWYRQTLGQGPEFLTYFQNEAQLEKSRLLSDRFSAERPKGSFSTLEIQRTEQGDSAMYLCASSLIQGTDTQYFGPGTRLTVL.

This clonotype was picked up a small number of times. Little can be read into the size of this beta chain, an off-target read in a library designed for alpha chains. The V gene is TRBV6-2 or TRBV6-3, the J gene TRBJ2-6; D remains ambiguous. The CDR3 has 17 amino acids. V gave up 5 bases and J gave up 0 bases, with 14 bases separating them. Germline CDR1 and CDR2: MNHEY and SVGEGT. The CDR3 region has the DNA TGTGCCAGCAGTAGAGAGACCCGTAGCTCTGGGGCCAACGTCCTGACTTTC. Amino acid sequence: CASSRETRSSGANVLTF.

This clonotype turned up a few times. In a library made to pick up alpha chains, this beta chain is a stray read with a size that means little. The V gene is TRBV3-1, the J gene TRBJ2-7, with a tentative D call TRBD2 (5 bases). Germline CDR1 and CDR2: LGHDT and YNNKEL (reference sequence). CDR3 length: 14 residues. The ends were cut back, 1 base at V and 4 bases at J, with 11 bases in the middle. The CDR3 bases are TGTGCCAGCAGCCAAGCCGGGATTTCTTACGAGCAGTACTTC. Translation: CASSQAGISYEQYF.

This clonotype is labeled as medium-sized. The size of this beta chain means little, since it is a stray read in a library made for alpha chains. The chain is built from TRBV7-8 and TRBJ2-5; 13 bases agree with TRBD2. CDR1 and CDR2 from the germline V gene are SGHVS and FQNEAQ. This CDR3 contains 16 residues. Trimming took 5 bases from V and 5 from J; bases not matched to a gene: 8. CDR3 bases: TGTGCCAGCAGCATCGGACTAGCGGGGGTCCTGGAGACCCAGTACTTC. This sequence encodes CASSIGLAGVLETQYF.

With respect to this clonotype: This beta chain is an unintended read in a library built for alpha chains; its size means little. The V call is TRBV6-6, the J call TRBJ2-7; 7 nucleotides align to TRBD1. V lost 2 bases to trimming and J lost 8 bases; unmatched junction nucleotides: 9. Germline V CDR1 and CDR2: MNHNY, SVGAGI (reference sequence). CDR3 length: 14 residues. CDR3 nucleotides: TGTGCCAGCAGTTACAGGGACAGCACCCATCAGCAGTACTTC. It specifies CASSYRDSTHQQYF.

Turning to this clonotype: This beta chain turned up in a library designed for alpha chains; as an off-target read, its abundance says little. V usage is TRBV28 and J usage is TRBJ1-5; a possible D gene is TRBD1 (6 bases). The germline CDR1 and CDR2 sequences are MDHEN and SYDVKM. Trimming stripped 7 bases from V and 9 bases from J, with 19 bases between. The CDR3 covers 14 residues. This chain's CDR3 is CASNNQGKPRPQHF. CDR3 nucleotide sequence: TGTGCCAGCAATAACCAGGGGAAGCCACGGCCCCAGCATTTT.

With regard to this clonotype: With the library built for alpha chains, this beta chain is off target and its frequency is not meaningful. The V call is TRBV7-2, the J call TRBJ1-1; weak D call: TRBD1 (5 bases). CDR1 and CDR2 (germline): SGHTA, FQGNSA. The CDR3 runs 16 residues. V was cut by 4 bases and J by 2 bases, with 17 bases left in between. The CDR3 reads CASSSSLGLLNTEAFF. The CDR3 nucleotides read TGTGCCAGCAGCTCCTCGCTGGGACTCCTAAACACTGAAGCTTTCTTT.

As concerns this clonotype: Since the library was made to target alpha chains, this beta chain is a stray read and its abundance is not meaningful. The J gene is TRBJ2-1, the V gene TRBV20-1; D is uncertain. The CDR3 extends over 10 amino acids. Deletions cut 3 bases from V and 8 bases from J, with 5 bases between. The V gene's germline CDR1 is DFQATT and CDR2 SNEGSKA (reference sequence). CDR3 loop: CSASTDEQFF. The CDR3 bases are TGCAGTGCTAGTACCGATGAGCAGTTCTTC.

A few counts support this clonotype. The library was built for alpha chains, so this beta chain is an off-target read and its size means little. The V call is TRBV24-1, the J call TRBJ2-5; D not resolved. V was cut by 4 bases and J by 1 base, with 6 bases left in between. CDR1 is KGHDR and CDR2 is SFDVKD in the germline V gene. There are 13 residues in the CDR3. The CDR3, as DNA: TGTGCCACCAGTGACCTGCTCCAAGAGACCCAGTACTTC. As protein: CATSDLLQETQYF.

A note on this clonotype: This beta chain was picked up by a library intended for alpha chains and is off target, so its count carries little meaning. The chain combines TRBV30 with TRBJ1-5, with TRBD1 identical over 8 bases. The ends lost 5 bases at V and 4 bases at J; junction bases unmatched: 1. This CDR3 contains 12 residues. Germline CDR1 is GTSNPN and CDR2 is SVGIG (reference sequence). This CDR3 reads CAWGQGNQPQHF. The CDR3, as DNA: TGTGCCTGGGGACAGGGAAATCAGCCCCAGCATTTT.

A remark on this clonotype: This beta chain is a stray sequence in a library constructed for alpha chains; its clone size is not meaningful. The chain has TRBV18 and TRBJ2-1; D is undetermined. Per germline, CDR1 KGHSH and CDR2 LQKENI. Trimming took off 2 bases at V and 8 bases at J, with 16 bases between the two ends. CDR3 length: 15 residues. CDR3 in amino acids: CASSPERIKNDEQFF. The DNA for the CDR3 is TGTGCCAGCTCACCAGAGAGAATTAAAAACGATGAGCAGTTCTTC.

On this clonotype: The library was designed around alpha chains, so this beta chain is a stray read whose abundance carries little weight. The rearrangement uses TRBV28 and TRBJ2-7; TRBD1 aligns across 7 bases. The V and J ends lost 9 bases and 12 bases, in that order; junction bases with no gene match: 11. This CDR3 has 11 amino acids. Germline loops: CDR1 MDHEN, CDR2 SYDVKM. In DNA, the CDR3 is TGTGCCAGTCTGACAGGGAGAGCATGGTACTTC. Translated: CASLTGRAWYF.

This clonotype was observed a few times. This beta chain is a stray read from a library made for alpha chains; its abundance is not meaningful. The CDR3 loop reads CASILGQGAGDTQYF. For the CDR3, the DNA is TGCGCCAGCATCCTCGGACAGGGGGCAGGCGATACGCAGTATTTT. The chain combines TRBV5-1 with TRBJ2-3, with 11 nucleotides matching TRBD1. The germline V gene encodes CDR1 SGHRS and CDR2 YFSETQ. Trimming took 6 bases from V and 6 from J; bases not matched to a gene: 9. This CDR3 is built from 15 residues.

This clonotype occurred a few times. This beta chain appears as a stray read in a library generated for alpha chains; its size is not informative. Written as DNA, the CDR3 is TGTGCAAGTCGCGCGGACTGGGGACAGCGGAACACTGAAGCTTTCTTT. Protein sequence: CASRADWGQRNTEAFF. This chain links TRBV12-2 with TRBJ1-1; the DNA was not compared with TRBD1, the D call given in the table. TRBV12-2 is a pseudogene. The length of the CDR3 is 16 residues.

On this clonotype: This beta chain turned up in a library designed for alpha chains; as an off-target read, its abundance says little. CDR3: CASSYGGEQFF. The CDR3 nucleotides read TGTGCCAGCAGTTACGGGGGGGAGCAGTTCTTC. This chain uses TRBV6-5 with TRBJ2-1; maybe TRBD2 (6 bases). Germline values: CDR1 MNHEY, CDR2 SVGAGI. V gave up 2 bases and J gave up 10 bases, with 6 bases separating them. The CDR3 covers 11 residues.

Turning to this clonotype: This beta chain appears as a stray read in a library generated for alpha chains; its size is not informative. The chain joins TRBV7-3 to TRBJ2-3, with 8 nucleotides matching TRBD1. From germline, CDR1 is SGHTA and CDR2 FQGTGA. With 2 bases clipped from V and 5 bases from J, the junction kept 3 bases outside the gene matches. The CDR3 sequence is 14 residues long. CDR3 nucleotides: TGTGCCAGCAGCTTACAGGGGGCGAAAGATACGCAGTATTTT. This encodes CASSLQGAKDTQYF.

With regard to this clonotype: For a library built for alpha chains, this beta chain is a stray read; little rests on its size. The chain uses TRBV28 and TRBJ2-3; D might be TRBD1 or TRBD2, each matching 6 bases. V was pared by 11 bases and J by 0 bases, with 12 bases between. The germline V gene has CDR1 MDHEN and CDR2 SYDVKM. The CDR3 is 13 residues long. Here the CDR3 DNA reads TGTGCCTGGAGGGACATAAGCACAGATACGCAGTATTTT. It codes for CAWRDISTDTQYF.

In the case of this clonotype: For a library built for alpha chains, this beta chain is a stray read; little rests on its size. The chain couples TRBV10-3 to TRBJ2-3, with 10 positions matching TRBD2. V was pared by 6 bases and J by 5 bases, with 8 bases of the junction left unmatched. Germline V lookup: CDR1 ENHRY, CDR2 SYGVKD. The CDR3 length is 15 residues. CDR3 bases: TGTGCCATCAGCTTAGCGGGGGGTCGAGTAGATACGCAGTATTTT. Its translation is CAISLAGGRVDTQYF.

As to this clonotype: In a library made to pick up alpha chains, this beta chain is a stray read with a size that means little. The genes are TRBV11-2 and TRBJ2-1; 10 bases agree with TRBD2. V shed 1 base, J shed 4 bases, and the junction held 1 base outside the gene matches. Germline V gives CDR1 SGHAT, CDR2 FQNNGV. The length of the CDR3 is 15 residues. The CDR3 here is CASSLVLAGYNEQFF. The CDR3 DNA sequence: TGTGCCAGCAGCTTAGTACTAGCGGGGTACAATGAGCAGTTCTTC.